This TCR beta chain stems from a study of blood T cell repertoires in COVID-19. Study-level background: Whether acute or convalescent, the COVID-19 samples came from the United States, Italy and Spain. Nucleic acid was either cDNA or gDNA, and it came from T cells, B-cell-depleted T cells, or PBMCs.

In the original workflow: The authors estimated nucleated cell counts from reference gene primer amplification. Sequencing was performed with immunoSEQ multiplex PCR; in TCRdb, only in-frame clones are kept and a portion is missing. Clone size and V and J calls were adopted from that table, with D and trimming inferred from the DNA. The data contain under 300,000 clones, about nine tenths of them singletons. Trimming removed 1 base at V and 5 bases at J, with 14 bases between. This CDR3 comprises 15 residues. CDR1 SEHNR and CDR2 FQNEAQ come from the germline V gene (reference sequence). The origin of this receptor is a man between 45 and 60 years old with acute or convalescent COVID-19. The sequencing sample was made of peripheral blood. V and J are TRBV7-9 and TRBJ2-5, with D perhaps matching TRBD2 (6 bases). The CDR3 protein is CASSLGIGGRETQYF. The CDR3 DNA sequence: TGTGCCAGCAGCTTAGGTATCGGGGGACGGGAGACCCAGTACTTC.